This TCR beta chain was recovered during a study of CD8 T cells in ankylosing spondylitis. In its sample, this clonotype was seen a few times. The antigen is undetermined. Each CDR3 protein gets one entry after TCRdb re-called the 5' RACE reads with MiXCR. The table has under 450,000 distinct CDR3 sequences, roughly 22% seen once. Study-wide results and caveats: With a CD8+ phenotype, disease-linked clones were relatively rare in peripheral blood.

Sequenced sample: blood, either unsorted or a sorted T cell fraction (not recorded which). The receptor's source is a male donor with ankylosing spondylitis or in good health (not recorded which).

In DNA, the CDR3 is TGTGCCAGCAGTCCAGGGGGACCGGGACCGGGGGATACGCAGTATTTT. It yields the protein CASSPGGPGPGDTQYF. V gene TRBV7-9 combines with J gene TRBJ2-3; 7 bases align to TRBD1. Per the germline V gene, CDR1 is SEHNR and CDR2 is FQNEAQ (reference sequence). The CDR3 is 16 amino acids. V lost 6 bases to trimming and J lost 6 bases; unmatched junction nucleotides: 15. Full variable domain (outside the CDR3, taken from reference TRBV7-9 and TRBJ2-3): DTGVSQNPRHKITKRGQNVTFRCDPISEHNRLYWYRQTLGQGPEFLTYFQNEAQLEKSRLLSDRFSAERPKGSFSTLEIQRTEQGDSAMYLCASSPGGPGPGDTQYFGPGTRLTVL.